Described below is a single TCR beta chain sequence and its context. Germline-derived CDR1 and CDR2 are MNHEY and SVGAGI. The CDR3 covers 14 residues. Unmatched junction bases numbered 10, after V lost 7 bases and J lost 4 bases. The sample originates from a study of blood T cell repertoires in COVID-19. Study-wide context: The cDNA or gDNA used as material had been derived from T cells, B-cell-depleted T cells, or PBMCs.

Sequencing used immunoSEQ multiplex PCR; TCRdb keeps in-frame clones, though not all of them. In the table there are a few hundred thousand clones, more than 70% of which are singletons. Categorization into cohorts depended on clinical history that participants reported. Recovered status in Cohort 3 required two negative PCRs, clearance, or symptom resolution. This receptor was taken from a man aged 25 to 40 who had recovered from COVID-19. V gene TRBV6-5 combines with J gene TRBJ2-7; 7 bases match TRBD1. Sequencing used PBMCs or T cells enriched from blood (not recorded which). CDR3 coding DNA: TGTGCCAGCATCCCAGACAGGGTCAATTACGAGCAGTACTTC. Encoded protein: CASIPDRVNYEQYF.